This TCR beta chain is drawn from a study of T cell repertoires in cytomegalovirus infection. The overall study: Public signatures in TCR beta pointed to CMV infection and matching HLA type.

Study conclusions and caveats: HLA-C-restricted CMV clonotypes gave the most frequent clonotype in two of eight donors.

CDR3 length: 16 residues. V was pared by 8 bases and J by 6 bases, with 11 bases of the junction left unmatched. Germline V lookup: CDR1 SEHNR, CDR2 FQNEAQ (reference sequence). TCRdb recomputed calls from the reads with MiXCR, one row per CDR3 protein. The sample includes 250,000 to 400,000 distinct CDR3 sequences, approximately 25% of them seen just once. Note on this clonotype: Antigen specificity is unknown.

This TCR was sampled from a human donor in good health (CMV status not recorded). Some clones in this sample may be carry-over from other donors' samples. The sample in question was cultured PBMCs, obtained from culture after CMV antigen stimulation. The chain couples TRBV7-9 to TRBJ2-2, with 11 bases identical to TRBD2. The CDR3 bases are TGTGCCAGCGAGTTAGCGGGAGGGCCGGCCTCCGGGGAGCTGTTTTTT. As protein: CASELAGGPASGELFF.